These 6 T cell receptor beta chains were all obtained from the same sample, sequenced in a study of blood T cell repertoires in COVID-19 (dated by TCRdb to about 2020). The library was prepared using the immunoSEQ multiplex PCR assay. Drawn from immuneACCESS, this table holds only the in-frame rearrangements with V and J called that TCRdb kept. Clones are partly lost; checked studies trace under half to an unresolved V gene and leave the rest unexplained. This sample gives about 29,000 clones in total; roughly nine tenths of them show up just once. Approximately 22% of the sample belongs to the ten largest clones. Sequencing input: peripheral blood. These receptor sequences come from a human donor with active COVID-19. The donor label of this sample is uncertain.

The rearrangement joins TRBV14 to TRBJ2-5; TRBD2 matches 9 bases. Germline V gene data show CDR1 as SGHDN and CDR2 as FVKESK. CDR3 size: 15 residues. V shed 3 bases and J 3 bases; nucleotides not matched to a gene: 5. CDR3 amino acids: CASSHGASGEETQYF. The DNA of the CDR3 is TGTGCCAGCAGCCATGGGGCTAGCGGGGAAGAGACCCAGTACTTC.

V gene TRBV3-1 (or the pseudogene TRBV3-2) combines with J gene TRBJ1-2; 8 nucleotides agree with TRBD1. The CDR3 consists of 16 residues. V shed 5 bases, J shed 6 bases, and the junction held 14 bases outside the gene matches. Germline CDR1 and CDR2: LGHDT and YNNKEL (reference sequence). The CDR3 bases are TGTGCCAGCAGCGACAAAGACAGGGGAGGTTACAATGGCTACACCTTC. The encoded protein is CASSDKDRGGYNGYTF.

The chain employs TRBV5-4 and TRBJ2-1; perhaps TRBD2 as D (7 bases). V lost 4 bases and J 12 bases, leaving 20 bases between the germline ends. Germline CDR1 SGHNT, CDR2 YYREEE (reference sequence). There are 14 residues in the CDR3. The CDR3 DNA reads TGTGCCAGCAGCCGGAGGGGGGGCCGTGTAGGGCAGTTCTTC. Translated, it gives CASSRRGGRVGQFF.

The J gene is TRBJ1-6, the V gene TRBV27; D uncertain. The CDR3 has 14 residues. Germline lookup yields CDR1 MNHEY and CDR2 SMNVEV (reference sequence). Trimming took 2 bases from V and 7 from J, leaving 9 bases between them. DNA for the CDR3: TGTGCCAGCAGTTTAACCACGGAGAATTCACCCCTCCACTTT. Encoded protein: CASSLTTENSPLHF.

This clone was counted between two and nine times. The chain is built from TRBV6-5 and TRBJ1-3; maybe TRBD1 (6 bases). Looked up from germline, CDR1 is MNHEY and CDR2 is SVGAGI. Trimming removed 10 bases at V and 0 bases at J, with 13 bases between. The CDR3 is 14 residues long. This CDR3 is CAINRDNSGNTIYF. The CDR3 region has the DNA TGTGCCATCAATCGGGACAACTCTGGAAACACCATATATTTT.

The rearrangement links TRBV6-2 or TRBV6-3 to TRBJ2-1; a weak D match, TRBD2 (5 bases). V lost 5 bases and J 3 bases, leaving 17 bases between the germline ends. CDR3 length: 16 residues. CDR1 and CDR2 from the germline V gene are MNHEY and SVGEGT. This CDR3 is CASSNPYLRDYNEQFF. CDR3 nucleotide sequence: TGTGCCAGCAGTAACCCTTATCTCCGGGACTACAATGAGCAGTTCTTC.